This TCR beta chain was sequenced during a study of beta chain bispecific antibodies for T cell cancers (dated by TCRdb to the early 2020s). At the level of the whole study: After T cells from healthy donors were cocultured with bispecific antibodies and T cell leukemia lines, the researchers used TRBV sequencing of the cells that survived to measure how much each TRBV family was depleted. Surface TRBV12 (TRBV12-3) was expressed on Jurkat cells, and surface TRBV5-5 was expressed on HPB-ALL cells.

CDR1 and CDR2, per the germline V gene (reference sequence), are LNHNV and YYDKDF. V is shortened by 1 base, J by 0 bases, and the region joining them spans 9 bases. The CDR3 contains 15 residues, cysteine and phenylalanine counted. CDR3 DNA only is kept here, 45 bases in frame from base 1. On this clonotype: Its specific antigen is unknown. No clone much larger than this one lies a single base away; base qualities are absent.

The treatment or condition label of this sample denotes: alpha-V12: anti-TRBV12 scFv linked to anti-CD3 scFv. For 2 to 3 days, T cells were expanded from blood mononuclear cells using either the anti-CD3 antibody OKT3 or CD3/CD28 Dynabeads. The anti-TRBV12 bispecific sample came from a coculture of Jurkat leukemia cells with normal T cells, compared against an anti-CD19 bispecific control coculture. The expanded T cells were grown in RPMI 1640 containing approximately 10% fetal bovine serum, recombinant human IL-2 (about 91 IU/ml) and IL-7 (roughly 5.4 ng/ml). Cocultures combined approximately 5 x 10^4 normal T cells with approximately 5 x 10^4 target cells and bispecific antibody in approximately 100 ul, incubated 15 to 20 hours at 37°C. Each bispecific antibody was composed of two single-chain variable fragments, which were expressed in a single-chain diabody format with a His tag. Healthy human donors supplied the effector T cells, with peripheral blood mononuclear cells isolated from leukapheresis samples using Ficoll density gradient centrifugation.

The libraries included unique molecular identifier barcodes, and the barcodes were used to quantify clonotypes. Qiagen AllPrep DNA/RNA Micro kits were used to isolate total RNA, and an Agilent TapeStation was used to check RNA quality. TCR beta libraries were built by 5' RACE: cDNA synthesis followed by two PCR steps using TCR beta constant-region gene-specific primers. Sequencing of the TCR beta libraries was done on an Illumina MiSeq platform. In the authors' own workflow: Reads were processed with MIGEC, MiXCR and VDJtools. Clonotype frequency was calculated as the fraction of unique molecular identifiers assigned to a given clonotype among all unique molecular identifiers in the sample. Nonfunctional TRBV genes classified in IMGT as pseudogenes or open reading frames, such as TRBV1, TRBV12-1 and TRBV21, were excluded. TCRdb reworked the public reads: Q25 trimming with fastp, MiXCR clone assembly, productive beta chains retained. Under each unique CDR3 protein, matching rows form one entry showing the most common genes and DNA. These V and J calls originate from TCRdb's pipeline instead of the authors' own analysis. Within this sample are roughly 19,000 distinct CDR3 sequences, with just over 2% of them counted one time only. The top ten constitute under 5.5% of the sample.

What the study reported, not specific to this receptor: Cross-reactivity of the anti-TRBV5-5 antibody with TRBV5-6 was attributed to high sequence similarity between the two genes. Apart from the targeted and closely related genes, all other TRBV family members appeared unaffected by the TRBV-directed bispecific antibodies. Leukemia cell line cells were mixed with normal T cells in each sequenced sample, and most of the targeted TRBV signal was derived from the leukemia cells rather than from the normal T cells. Relative to anti-CD19, exposure to anti-TRBV12 lowered the TRBV12-3 share of total TRBV signal by 98.9%, while TRBV12-4 dropped by 36.5%, a change that was not significant.

Specimen: healthy donor T cells cultured with leukemia cells, collected from a culture containing a bispecific antibody targeting TCR Vbeta12. This chain is built from TRBV15 and TRBJ2-5, and the D gene may be TRBD2, 5 bases matching. The clonotype originates from a human donor in good health. Some clones in this sample may be carry-over from other donors' samples. The nucleotides read TGTGCCACCAGCAGAGTAACGGGGAACCAAGAGACCCAGTACTTC. This is translated as CATSRVTGNQETQYF.